This TCR beta chain was found in a study of T-cell reconstitution after alpha-beta-depleted transplantation in children. General study points: Newly made T cells mostly supplied T-cell counts and diversity one year after transplant. Two months or so post-transplant, alpha-beta T cells reportedly derived from several hundred expanded graft clones.

As it was prepared, the TCRbeta library received unique molecular identifiers. One entry per CDR3 protein results from TCRdb running MiXCR on the PCR reads. Among some 350,000 distinct CDR3 sequences, around 15% were seen once, and the ten largest hold around 38%. Details on this clonotype: The antigen is not known.

Germline-derived CDR1 and CDR2 are SGHRS and YFSETQ. The V end was cut by 3 bases, the J end by 1 base, with 14 bases between. The CDR3 loop spans 16 amino acids. The V gene is TRBV5-1, the J gene TRBJ2-4; D tentatively fits TRBD1 or TRBD2 (5 bases each). The sample in question was PBMCs, mostly from graft donor cells, obtained 360 days after TCRalphabeta/CD19-depleted stem cell transplant. This sequence was found in a male patient aged 2-9 years who had a stem cell transplant for acute lymphoblastic leukemia, so the T cells may come from the graft donor. The CDR3 is CASSSGTMRAKNIQYF. In DNA, the CDR3 is TGCGCCAGCAGCTCCGGGACCATGCGGGCCAAAAACATTCAGTACTTC. Looking up the rest from reference TRBV5-1 and TRBJ2-4 gives the full variable domain: KAGVTQTPRYLIKTRGQQVTLSCSPISGHRSVSWYQQTPGQGLQFLFEYFSETQRNKGNFPGRFSGRQFSNSRSEMNVSTLELGDSALYLCASSSGTMRAKNIQYFGAGTRLSVL.